This section outlines one T cell receptor (beta chain) sequence together with its context. The CDR3 spans 12 residues. Germline V gene data show CDR1 as SGHDN and CDR2 as FVKESK. Trimming removed 4 bases at V and 6 bases at J, with 8 bases between. Original handling: Nucleated cell number was recorded as an estimate derived from reference gene primer amplification. Data came from immunoSEQ multiplex PCR; TCRdb stores just in-frame clones and leaves some out. V and J calls plus clone size are reproduced from that table; the DNA served to infer D and trimming. The sample includes 90,000 to 140,000 clones, 80% to 90% of them seen just once. This entry comes from a study of blood T cell repertoires in COVID-19. About the research overall: Sites across the United States, Italy and Spain contributed samples from acute and convalescent COVID-19. The cDNA or gDNA used as material had been derived from T cells, B-cell-depleted T cells, or PBMCs.

The receptor was isolated from a woman in her 70s with acute or convalescent COVID-19. The rearrangement joins TRBV14 to TRBJ2-3; no firm D call. Sequencing input: peripheral blood. CDR3 region: CASSPRLDTQYF. DNA for the CDR3: TGTGCCAGCAGCCCCCGGTTGGATACGCAGTATTTT.